This is a list of T cell receptor beta chains from one sample in a study of patients and donors after allogeneic stem cell transplantation. MiXCR, run by TCRdb on the RT-PCR reads, gives a single entry per CDR3 protein. The profile shows 160,000 or so distinct CDR3 sequences, roughly 22% of them singletons. The sequenced sample was blood, either unsorted or a sorted T cell fraction (not recorded which). The origin of the receptors is a human donor who was either an allogeneic HSCT recipient or a stem cell or donor lymphocyte infusion donor (not recorded which). It is not recorded whose cells these are; they may come from a transplant donor. CDR3s include the opening cysteine and the closing phenylalanine or tryptophan. A D gene is named only where the DNA matches it firmly. The listing skips clone size in some rows; elsewhere it reads once, few, many or a size class.

TRBV6-5	.	.	TRBJ1-6	CASSYRLEAYNSPLHF	TGTGCCAGCAGTTACAGGTTGGAGGCCTATAATTCACCCCTCCACTTT
TRBV14	few	.	TRBJ2-7	CASSQSAGTYNYEQYF	TGTGCCAGCAGCCAAAGCGCGGGGACCTACAACTACGAGCAGTACTTC
TRBV12-3/TRBV12-4	few	.	TRBJ2-7	CASSLVFYEQYF	TGTGCCAGCAGTTTAGTGTTCTACGAGCAGTACTTC
TRBV12-3/TRBV12-4	.	TRBD2	TRBJ2-7	CASSRSGGDREQYF	TGTGCCAGCAGCCGTAGCGGGGGTGATCGGGAGCAGTACTTC
TRBV4-1	.	TRBD1	TRBJ1-2	CASSQTITQGAGLRANYGYTF	TGCGCCAGCAGCCAAACGATTACTCAGGGGGCCGGCCTCCGAGCTAACTATGGCTACACCTTC
TRBV29-1	few	.	TRBJ2-1	CSVREYSYNEQFF	TGCAGCGTTAGGGAGTACTCCTACAATGAGCAGTTCTTC
TRBV9	.	.	TRBJ2-1	CASSEEGLEDEQFF	TGTGCCAGCAGCGAGGAGGGACTTGAGGATGAGCAGTTCTTC
TRBV20-1	few	.	TRBJ1-5	CSASLRSWYSNQPQHF	TGCAGTGCTAGTCTTAGATCTTGGTATAGCAATCAGCCCCAGCATTTT
TRBV5-1	few	.	TRBJ1-2	CASSGTGSPNYGYTF	TGCGCCAGCTCTGGTACAGGGTCACCTAACTATGGCTACACCTTC
TRBV3-1	few	.	TRBJ2-7	CASSQGFVEQYF	TGTGCCAGCAGCCAAGGGTTCGTCGAGCAGTACTTC
TRBV6-5	many	.	TRBJ1-2	CASTPTKGVKSSGYTF	TGTGCCAGCACCCCAACAAAGGGGGTGAAGAGTTCGGGCTACACCTTC
TRBV4-2	.	.	TRBJ2-2	CASSQEERSNTGELFF	TGTGCCAGCAGCCAAGAGGAGCGGTCGAACACCGGGGAGCTGTTTTTT